The clone carrying this TCR beta chain was counted a single time. The antigen is undetermined. This CDR3 has 17 residues. Germline V CDR1 and CDR2: SEHNR, FQNEAQ (reference sequence). Between the trimmed V and J ends, which lost 3 bases and 7 bases, there was a span of 21 bases. The data were taken from a study of shared clonotypes between healthy human individuals. Study results and caveats: Shared across a few donors were around 5% of the naive CD4 clonotypes. Among the subsets, naive ones generally showed larger estimated richness than memory ones.

The authors divided CD4+ cells into CD45RA+ naive and CD45RA-negative memory subsets. Sequencing was performed with immunoSEQ multiplex PCR; in TCRdb, only in-frame clones are kept and a portion is missing. This sample yields approximately 2,300,000 clones, of which 92% are seen a single time; 0.37% belongs to the top ten. The sequence derives from a man between 18 and 35 years old in good health. Some clones in this sample may be carry-over from other donors' samples. The sample taken for sequencing was naive CD4+ T cells from PBMCs. The subset was: CD45RA+ positively selected. The rearrangement uses TRBV7-9 and TRBJ1-4; no firm D call. This CDR3 reads CASSLARSRAFGEKLFF. CDR3 sequence (DNA): TGTGCCAGCAGCTTGGCCAGGTCAAGGGCCTTTGGTGAAAAACTGTTTTTT.